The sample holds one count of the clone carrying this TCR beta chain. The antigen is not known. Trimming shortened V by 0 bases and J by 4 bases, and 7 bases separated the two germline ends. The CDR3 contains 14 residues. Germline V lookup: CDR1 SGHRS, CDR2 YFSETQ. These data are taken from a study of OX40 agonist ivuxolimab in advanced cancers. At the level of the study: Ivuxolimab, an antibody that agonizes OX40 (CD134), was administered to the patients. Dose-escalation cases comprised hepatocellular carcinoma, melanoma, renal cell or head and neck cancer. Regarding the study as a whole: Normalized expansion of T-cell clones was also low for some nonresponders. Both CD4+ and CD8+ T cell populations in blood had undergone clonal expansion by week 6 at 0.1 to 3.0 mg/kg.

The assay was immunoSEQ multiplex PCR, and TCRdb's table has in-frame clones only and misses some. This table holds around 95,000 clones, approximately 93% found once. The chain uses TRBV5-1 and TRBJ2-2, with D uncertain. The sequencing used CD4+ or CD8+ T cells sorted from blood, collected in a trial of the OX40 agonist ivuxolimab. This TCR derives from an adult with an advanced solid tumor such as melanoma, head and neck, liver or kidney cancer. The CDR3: CASSLVQTTGELFF. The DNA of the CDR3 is TGCGCCAGCAGCTTGGTACAGACCACCGGGGAGCTGTTTTTT. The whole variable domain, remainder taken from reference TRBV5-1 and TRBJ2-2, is KAGVTQTPRYLIKTRGQQVTLSCSPISGHRSVSWYQQTPGQGLQFLFEYFSETQRNKGNFPGRFSGRQFSNSRSEMNVSTLELGDSALYLCASSLVQTTGELFFGEGSRLTVL.